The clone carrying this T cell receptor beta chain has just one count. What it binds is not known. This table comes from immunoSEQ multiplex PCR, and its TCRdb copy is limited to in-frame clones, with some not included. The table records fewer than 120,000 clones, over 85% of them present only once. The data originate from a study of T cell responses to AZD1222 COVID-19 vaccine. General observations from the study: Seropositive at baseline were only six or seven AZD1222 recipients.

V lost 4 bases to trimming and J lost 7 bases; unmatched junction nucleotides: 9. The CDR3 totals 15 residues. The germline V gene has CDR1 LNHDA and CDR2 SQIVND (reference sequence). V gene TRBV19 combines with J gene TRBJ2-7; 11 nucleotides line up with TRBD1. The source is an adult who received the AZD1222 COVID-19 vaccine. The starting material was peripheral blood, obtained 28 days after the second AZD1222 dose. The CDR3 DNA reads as TGTGCCAGTAGTAAAGGAGGACAGGGGGCGCGGGAGCAGTACTTC. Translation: CASSKGGQGAREQYF.